This TCR beta chain was profiled in a study of metastatic and nonmetastatic thyroid tumors. Findings and limits, study-wide: A significant increase in TCR beta diversity was reportedly seen in malignant thyroid tumors relative to benign nodules, in blood and tumor.

Concerning this clone: Its antigen is not identified.

TCRdb ran MiXCR on the PCR reads. Among several thousand clones, almost 30% were seen once, and the ten largest hold under 25%. Germline CDR1 is SEHNR and CDR2 is FQNEAQ (reference sequence). The CDR3 runs to 13 residues. Deletions cut 3 bases from V and 6 bases from J, with 11 bases between. No treatment of any kind had been given to any patient before thyroid surgery. This chain connects TRBV7-9 to TRBJ1-2; the D gene is possibly TRBD1 (6 bases). Specimen: tumor tissue. The sequence was obtained from a female donor with papillary thyroid cancer or a benign thyroid nodule (not recorded which). Some clones in this sample may be carry-over from other donors' samples. The CDR3: CASSLGHRNGYTF. CDR3 bases: TGTGCCAGCAGCTTGGGACATCGGAATGGCTACACCTTC. The full variable domain, with the rest looked up from reference TRBV7-9 and TRBJ1-2, is DTGVSQNPRHKITKRGQNVTFRCDPISEHNRLYWYRQTLGQGPEFLTYFQNEAQLEKSRLLSDRFSAERPKGSFSTLEIQRTEQGDSAMYLCASSLGHRNGYTFGSGTRLTVV.